This T cell receptor (beta chain) was identified during a study of control samples from healthy donors and cancer patients. V was cut by 4 bases and J by 8 bases, with 11 bases left in between. Germline V gene data show CDR1 as MGHRA and CDR2 as YSYEKL. The CDR3 length is 13 residues. Repertoires were generated with immunoSEQ multiplex PCR, while TCRdb's copy carries only in-frame clones and drops some. The sample holds about 170,000 clones; 85% to 95% are singletons and the top ten take roughly 1.3%. This chain links TRBV4-1 with TRBJ1-4, with D unclear. The TCR was taken from a woman younger than 30 in good health. The sequenced sample was blood. The CDR3 DNA is TGCGCCAGCAGCCGGAAAGGGAGCGAAAAACTGTTTTTT. Translation: CASSRKGSEKLFF.